This TCR beta chain stems from a study of blood T cell repertoires in COVID-19. Study information: The samples span acute and convalescent COVID-19 from the United States, Italy and Spain. T cells, B-cell-depleted T cells, or PBMCs supplied cDNA or gDNA.

Germline loops: CDR1 KGHSH, CDR2 LQKENI. CDR3 size: 14 residues. V shed 6 bases, J shed 6 bases, and the junction held 8 bases outside the gene matches. Authors' analysis steps: Reference gene primer amplification in the assay estimated nucleated cell counts. Measured with immunoSEQ multiplex PCR; TCRdb has only the in-frame clones, and not every one. That table is the source of V, J and clone size, and D and trimming were worked out from the DNA. The sample has around 27,000 clones, 85% to 95% seen once. This receptor was obtained from a human donor with active COVID-19. The donor label of this sample is uncertain. This rearrangement joins TRBV18 to TRBJ2-1; 7 nucleotides align to TRBD2. Source material: peripheral blood. The CDR3 region is CASSPGEGSNEQFF. CDR3 in DNA: TGTGCCAGCTCCCCCGGGGAGGGTAGCAATGAGCAGTTCTTC.